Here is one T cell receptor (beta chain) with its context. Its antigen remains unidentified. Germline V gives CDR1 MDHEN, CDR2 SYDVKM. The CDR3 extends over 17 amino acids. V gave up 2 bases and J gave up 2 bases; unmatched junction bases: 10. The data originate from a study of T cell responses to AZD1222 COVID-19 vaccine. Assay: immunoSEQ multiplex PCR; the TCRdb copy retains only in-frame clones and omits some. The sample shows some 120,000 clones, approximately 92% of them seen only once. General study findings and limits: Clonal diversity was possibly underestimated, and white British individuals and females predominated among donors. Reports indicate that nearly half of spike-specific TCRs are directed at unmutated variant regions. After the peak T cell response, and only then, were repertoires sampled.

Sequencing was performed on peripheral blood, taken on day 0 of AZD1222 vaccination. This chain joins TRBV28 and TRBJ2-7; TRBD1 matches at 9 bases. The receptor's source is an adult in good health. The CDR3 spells CASSLIGPGTGPYEQYF. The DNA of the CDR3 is TGTGCCAGCAGTTTAATTGGCCCCGGGACAGGGCCCTACGAGCAGTACTTC.